This T cell receptor beta chain was obtained from a study of cytomegalovirus exposure and HLA in healthy donors. Notes on the study in general: Many donors carried some public TCRs, although rarity characterized most TCR sequences.

60 Vbeta and 13 Jbeta primers were used in PCR. Only in-frame clones appear in the TCRdb table, and some are missing; sequencing was by immunoSEQ multiplex PCR. The sample lists roughly 66,000 clones; around 78% were seen once. V shed 3 bases and J 6 bases; nucleotides not matched to a gene: 9. CDR3 length equals 15 residues. The germline V gene has CDR1 LNHDA and CDR2 SQIVND (reference sequence). On this clone: Its antigen remains unidentified.

The receptor was derived from a man in his fifties in good health and CMV-seronegative. The source material was PBMCs. V gene TRBV19 combines with J gene TRBJ1-1; TRBD1 agrees at 8 bases. CDR3 loop: CASSIPQGGRAEAFF. CDR3 sequence (DNA): TGTGCCAGTAGTATTCCACAGGGGGGAAGGGCTGAAGCTTTCTTT.